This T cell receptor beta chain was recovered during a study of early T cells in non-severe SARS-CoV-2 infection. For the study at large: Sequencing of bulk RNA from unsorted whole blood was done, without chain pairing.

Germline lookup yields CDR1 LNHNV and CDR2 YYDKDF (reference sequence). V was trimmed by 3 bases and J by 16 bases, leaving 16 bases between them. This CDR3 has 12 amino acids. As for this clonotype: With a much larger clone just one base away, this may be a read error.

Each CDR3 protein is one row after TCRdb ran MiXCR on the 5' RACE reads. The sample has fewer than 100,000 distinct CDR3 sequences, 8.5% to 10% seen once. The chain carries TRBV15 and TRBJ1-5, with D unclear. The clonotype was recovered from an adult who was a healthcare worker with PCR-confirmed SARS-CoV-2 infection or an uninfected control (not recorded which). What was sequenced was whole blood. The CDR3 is CATSSDLVTPHF. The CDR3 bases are TGTGCCACCAGCAGTGATCTCGTGACACCCCATTTT.